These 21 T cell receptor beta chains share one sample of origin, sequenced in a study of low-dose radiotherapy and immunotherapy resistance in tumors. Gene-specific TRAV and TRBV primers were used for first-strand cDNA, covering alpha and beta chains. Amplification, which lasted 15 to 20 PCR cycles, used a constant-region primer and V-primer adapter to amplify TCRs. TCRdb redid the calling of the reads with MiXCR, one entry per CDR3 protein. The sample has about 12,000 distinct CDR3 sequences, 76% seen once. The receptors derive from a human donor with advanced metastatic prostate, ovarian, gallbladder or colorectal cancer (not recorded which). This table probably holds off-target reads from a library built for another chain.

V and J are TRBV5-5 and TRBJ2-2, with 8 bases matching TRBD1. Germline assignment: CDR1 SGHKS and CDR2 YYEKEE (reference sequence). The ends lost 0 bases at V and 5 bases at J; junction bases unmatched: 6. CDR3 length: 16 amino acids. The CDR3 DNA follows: TGTGCCAGCAGCTTGGCAGGGGGCGCGAGGACCGGGGAGCTGTTTTTT. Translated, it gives CASSLAGGARTGELFF.

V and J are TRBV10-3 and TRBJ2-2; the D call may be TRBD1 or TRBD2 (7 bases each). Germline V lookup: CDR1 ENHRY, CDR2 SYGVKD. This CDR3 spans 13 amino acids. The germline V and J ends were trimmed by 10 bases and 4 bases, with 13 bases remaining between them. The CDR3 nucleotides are TGTGCCACCCAGCGGGACAGCACCGGGGAGCTGTTTTTT. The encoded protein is CATQRDSTGELFF.

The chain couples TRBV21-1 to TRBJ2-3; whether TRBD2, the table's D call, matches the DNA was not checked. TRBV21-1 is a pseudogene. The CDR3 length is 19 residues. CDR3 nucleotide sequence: TGTGCCAGCAGCCCACTGTGCGGGTCCAAACTTTCTAGCACAGATACGCAGTATTTT. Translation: CASSPLCGSKLSSTDTQYF.

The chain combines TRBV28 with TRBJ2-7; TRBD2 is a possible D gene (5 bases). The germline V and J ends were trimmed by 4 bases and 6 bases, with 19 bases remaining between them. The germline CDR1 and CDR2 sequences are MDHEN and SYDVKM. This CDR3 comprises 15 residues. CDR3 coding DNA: TGTGCCAGCAGTTCCCTCGCGACGCGTCGGGGCGAGCAGTACTTC. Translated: CASSSLATRRGEQYF.

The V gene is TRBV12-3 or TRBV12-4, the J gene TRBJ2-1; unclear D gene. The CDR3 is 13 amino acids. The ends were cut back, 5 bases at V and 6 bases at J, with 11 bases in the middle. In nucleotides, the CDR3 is TGTGCCAGCAGTGCTGGCCCTCGCAATGAGCAGTTCTTC. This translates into CASSAGPRNEQFF.

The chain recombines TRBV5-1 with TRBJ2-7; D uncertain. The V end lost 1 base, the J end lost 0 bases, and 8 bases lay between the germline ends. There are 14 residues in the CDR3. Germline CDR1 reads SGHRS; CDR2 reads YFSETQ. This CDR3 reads CASSLSGISYEQYF. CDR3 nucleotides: TGCGCCAGCAGCTTGAGTGGGATCTCCTACGAGCAGTACTTC.

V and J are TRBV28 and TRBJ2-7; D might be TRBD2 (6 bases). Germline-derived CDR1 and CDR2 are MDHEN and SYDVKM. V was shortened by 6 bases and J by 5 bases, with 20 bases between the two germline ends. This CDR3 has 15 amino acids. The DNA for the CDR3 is TGTGCCAGCAGCCCAAGTACCGCTAGCGCCCACGAGCAGTACTTC. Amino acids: CASSPSTASAHEQYF.

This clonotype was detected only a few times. In DNA, the CDR3 is TGTGCCAGCAGCTTCGGGGGCGTCGGAGATACGCAGTATTTT. As protein: CASSFGGVGDTQYF. The chain carries TRBV5-4 and TRBJ2-3, with D tentatively TRBD1 or TRBD2 (6 bases each). Germline V gene data show CDR1 as SGHNT and CDR2 as YYREEE (reference sequence). Trimming pared 2 bases from V and 5 bases from J, leaving 12 bases between. The CDR3 runs 14 residues.

CDR3 in DNA: TGTGCCAGCAGTTCACCGGGACGGGGGGGAGGCTACACCTTC. It is translated as CASSSPGRGGGYTF. The V call is TRBV6-5, the J call TRBJ1-2; tentatively, D is TRBD1 (5 bases). V shed 4 bases and J shed 8 bases, with 17 bases lying between them. This CDR3 comprises 14 residues. Germline CDR1 reads MNHEY; CDR2 reads SVGAGI.

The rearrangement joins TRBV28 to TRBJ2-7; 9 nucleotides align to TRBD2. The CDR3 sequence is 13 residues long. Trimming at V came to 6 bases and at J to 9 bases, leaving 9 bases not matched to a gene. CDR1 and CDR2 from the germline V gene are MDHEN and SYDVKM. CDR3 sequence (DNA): TGTGCCAGCAGCCTAGCGGGACCGAAAACGCAGTACTTC. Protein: CASSLAGPKTQYF. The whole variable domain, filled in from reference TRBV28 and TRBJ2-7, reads DVKVTQSSRYLVKRTGEKVFLECVQDMDHENMFWYRQDPGLGLRLIYFSYDVKMKEKGDIPEGYSVSREKKERFSLILESASTNQTSMYLCASSLAGPKTQYFGPGTRLTVT.

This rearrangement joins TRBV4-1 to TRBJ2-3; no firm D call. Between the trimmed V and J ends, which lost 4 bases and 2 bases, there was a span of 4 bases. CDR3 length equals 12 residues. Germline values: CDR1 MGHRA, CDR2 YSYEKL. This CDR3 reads CASSRDTDTQYF. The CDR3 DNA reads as TGCGCCAGCAGCCGTGACACAGATACGCAGTATTTT.

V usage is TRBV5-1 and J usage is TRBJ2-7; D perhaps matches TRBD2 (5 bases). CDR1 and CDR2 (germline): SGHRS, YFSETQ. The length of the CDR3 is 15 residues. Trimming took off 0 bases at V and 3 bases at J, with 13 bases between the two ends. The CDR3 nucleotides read TGCGCCAGCAGCTTGGCCTCCGGGAATTTCTACGAGCAGTACTTC. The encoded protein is CASSLASGNFYEQYF.

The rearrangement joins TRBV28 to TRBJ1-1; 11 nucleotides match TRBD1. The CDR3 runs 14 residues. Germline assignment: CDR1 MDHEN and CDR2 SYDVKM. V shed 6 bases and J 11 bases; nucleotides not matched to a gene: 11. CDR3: CASSPAGTGGAAFF. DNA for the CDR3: TGTGCCAGCAGCCCAGCCGGGACAGGGGGGGCGGCTTTCTTT.

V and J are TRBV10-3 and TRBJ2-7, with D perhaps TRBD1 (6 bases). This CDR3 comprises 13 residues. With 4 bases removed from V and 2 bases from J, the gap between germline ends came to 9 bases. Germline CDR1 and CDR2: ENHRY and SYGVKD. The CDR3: CAISGTATYEQYF. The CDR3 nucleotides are TGTGCCATCAGTGGGACAGCGACCTACGAGCAGTACTTC.

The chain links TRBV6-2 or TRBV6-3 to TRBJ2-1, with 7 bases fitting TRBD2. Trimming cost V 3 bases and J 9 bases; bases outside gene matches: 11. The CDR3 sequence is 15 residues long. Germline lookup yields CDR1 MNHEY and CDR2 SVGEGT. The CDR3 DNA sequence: TGTGCCAGCAGTTATCGCGCGGGAGATAGGGGTGAGCAGTTCTTC. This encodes CASSYRAGDRGEQFF.

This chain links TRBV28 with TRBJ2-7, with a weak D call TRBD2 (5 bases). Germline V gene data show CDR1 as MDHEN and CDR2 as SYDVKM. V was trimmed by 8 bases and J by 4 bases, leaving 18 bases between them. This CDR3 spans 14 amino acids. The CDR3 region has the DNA TGTGCCAGCCTCGTAAAAGGACGGACTTACGAGCAGTACTTC. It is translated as CASLVKGRTYEQYF. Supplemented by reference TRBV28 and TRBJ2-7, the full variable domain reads DVKVTQSSRYLVKRTGEKVFLECVQDMDHENMFWYRQDPGLGLRLIYFSYDVKMKEKGDIPEGYSVSREKKERFSLILESASTNQTSMYLCASLVKGRTYEQYFGPGTRLTVT.

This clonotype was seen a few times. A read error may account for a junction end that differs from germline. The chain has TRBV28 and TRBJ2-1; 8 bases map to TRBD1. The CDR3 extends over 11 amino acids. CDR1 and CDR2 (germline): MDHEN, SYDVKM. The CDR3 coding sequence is TGTGCCAGCAGTAAGGGACAGGAGCGGTTCTTC. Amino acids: CASSKGQERFF.

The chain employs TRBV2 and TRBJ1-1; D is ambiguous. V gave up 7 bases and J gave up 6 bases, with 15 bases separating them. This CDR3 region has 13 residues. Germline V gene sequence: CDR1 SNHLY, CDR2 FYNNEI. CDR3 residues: CASMAGTGAEAFF. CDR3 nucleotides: TGTGCCAGCATGGCAGGCACGGGCGCTGAAGCTTTCTTT.

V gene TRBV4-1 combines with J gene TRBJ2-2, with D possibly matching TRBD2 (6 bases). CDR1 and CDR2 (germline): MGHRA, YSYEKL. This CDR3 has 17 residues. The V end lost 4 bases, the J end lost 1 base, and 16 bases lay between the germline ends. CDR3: CASSPSGSGKNTGELFF. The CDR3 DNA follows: TGCGCCAGCAGCCCCTCAGGTAGCGGAAAGAACACCGGGGAGCTGTTTTTT.

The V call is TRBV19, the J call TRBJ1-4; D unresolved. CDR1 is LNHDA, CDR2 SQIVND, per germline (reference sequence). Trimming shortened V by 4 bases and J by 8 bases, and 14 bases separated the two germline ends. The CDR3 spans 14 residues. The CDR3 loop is CASSTLGRGEKLFF. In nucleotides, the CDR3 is TGTGCCAGTAGTACACTTGGACGAGGGGAAAAACTGTTTTTT.

The CDR3 here is CASSWAYTGELFF. The DNA for the CDR3 is TGTGCCAGCAGTTGGGCCTACACCGGGGAGCTGTTTTTT. The chain couples TRBV12-3 or TRBV12-4 to TRBJ2-2; D remains ambiguous. This CDR3 is built from 13 residues. Trimming pared 4 bases from V and 3 bases from J, leaving 6 bases between.